Shown below are 5 T cell receptor beta chains from a single sample sequenced in a study of tumor-infiltrating lymphocytes in primary liver carcinoma. With approximately 500 ng total RNA as template and a constant-region primer, TCR beta cDNA was made. Employing slightly modified ARM-PCR, three nested multiplex PCR rounds were run, and these gave rise to the TCR beta libraries. TRBV1-TRBV30 forward primers and a C-beta reverse primer were used in the first two PCR rounds, which each ran for 10 cycles. TCRdb re-derived calls from the multiplex PCR reads in MiXCR, one entry per CDR3 protein. Of roughly 80,000 distinct CDR3 sequences listed, roughly two thirds are singletons. RNA and DNA were co-extracted from about 19-30 mg of unsorted bulk tissue. Source material: tumor-adjacent normal liver tissue. The receptors come from a man in his forties or fifties with primary liver carcinoma and hepatitis B virus infection.

This chain links TRBV6-5 with TRBJ2-7; no firm D call. Germline lookup yields CDR1 MNHEY and CDR2 SVGAGI. V shed 10 bases and J shed 7 bases, with 20 bases lying between them. The CDR3 contains 13 residues. The CDR3 sequence: CANRLGPRMEQYF. The DNA for the CDR3 is TGTGCCAACAGATTAGGACCGAGGATGGAGCAGTACTTC.

Points on this clonotype: The CDR3 does not close with the conserved phenylalanine or tryptophan, likely indicating a read error. The chain uses TRBV6-1 and TRBJ2-2; D is undetermined. This CDR3 spans 14 amino acids. The V gene's germline CDR1 is MNHNS and CDR2 SASEGT. CDR3 nucleotides: TGTGCAAGCAGTGAACATCAGAGCATCGGGGAGCTGTTTTAT. Protein: CASSEHQSIGELFY.

This clonotype was detected ten times or more. In nucleotides, the CDR3 is TGTGCCAGCAGTCTACAGGGGTCCTACAATGAGCAGTTCTTC. It yields the protein CASSLQGSYNEQFF. This chain uses TRBV6-5 with TRBJ2-1; 7 nucleotides line up with TRBD1. The CDR3 spans 14 residues. From germline, CDR1 is MNHEY and CDR2 SVGAGI. V lost 5 bases, J lost 1 base, and 2 bases stayed unmatched.

Comments on this clonotype: Sequence at one end of the junction differs from germline and may be a read error. Written as DNA, the CDR3 is TGCGCCAGCAGTATCCCAATGTGCCAAGAGACCCAGTACTTC. Amino acids: CASSIPMCQETQYF. This chain links TRBV12-3 or TRBV12-4 with TRBJ2-5; no reliable D call. CDR3 length: 14 residues.

This clonotype was observed once. The gene calls are TRBV6-1 and TRBJ2-1, with a possible D match to TRBD2 (5 bases). The CDR3 runs 14 residues. The germline V gene encodes CDR1 MNHNS and CDR2 SASEGT. CDR3 amino acids: CVNNPTSGYNEQFF. CDR3 nucleotides: TGTGTCAACAACCCAACCAGCGGATACAATGAGCAGTTCTTC.